This entry features one T cell receptor beta chain sequence. The antigen is not known. These data belong to a study of CD8+ T cells in alopecia areata. Study background: Treatment of the treated patients consisted of oral tofacitinib, 5 to 10 mg twice daily.

Described treatment: oral pan-JAK inhibitor, 5-10 mg twice daily. Both peripheral blood and punch biopsies of lesional scalp skin were obtained from patients who had alopecia areata. The study's findings and limits: While tofacitinib was given, many expanded lesional clones persisted in scalp and blood. For baseline CD8+ expansion, any link to response stays uncertain with one nonresponder.

V was trimmed by 1 base and J by 4 bases, leaving 10 bases between them. The CDR3 extends over 14 amino acids. The germline CDR1 and CDR2 sequences are MNHEY and SMNVEV (reference sequence). Extracted RNA was reverse transcribed, and the resulting cDNA served as sequencing template. Using immunoSEQ multiplex PCR, the repertoire was profiled, and TCRdb retains in-frame clones only, with some absent. This sample has roughly 100,000 clones; approximately 84% occur once, and the top ten carry around 10%. The chain uses TRBV27 and TRBJ1-2; no clear D gene. The source is a human donor with alopecia areata. The starting material was CD8+ T cells sorted from blood, obtained at approximately week 30, from a patient treated with tofacitinib. The CDR3 sequence is CASSLFPVGYGYTF. The CDR3 coding sequence is TGTGCCAGCAGTTTATTCCCAGTGGGCTATGGCTACACCTTC.